This TCR beta chain was sequenced in a study of blood T cells in healthy people across ages. To note about this clonotype: Its cognate antigen is unknown.

Each individual donor underwent a draw of roughly 10 milliliters of peripheral blood. Study-wide results and limits: With age, beta diversity per million T cells declined roughly linearly, significantly by 35 to 40. TCR beta diversity was tightly associated with the proportion of naive T cells.

The second PCR ran roughly 7 to 12 cycles with a sample-barcoded 5' primer and J-beta primers. TCRdb fed the 5' RACE reads into MiXCR, producing one record per CDR3 protein. The sample consists of approximately 760,000 distinct CDR3 sequences, around a quarter of them appearing once. This sample also appeared in a second study, on T cells of mothers and their children.

This receptor was taken from a boy between 10 and 17 years old in good health. The specimen was blood.

For the CDR3, the DNA is TGTGCCAGTAGATTCGGGGACCCCAGTAGCGTATGGACAGGATATGGCTACACCTTC. Encoded protein: CASRFGDPSSVWTGYGYTF. The V and J genes are TRBV19 and TRBJ1-2, with 7 bases identical to TRBD1. Germline CDR1 reads LNHDA; CDR2 reads SQIVND (reference sequence). This CDR3 spans 19 amino acids. Losses at the gene ends were 6 bases for V and 5 bases for J; bases not matched to a gene: 24.